These 24 T cell receptor beta chains originate from one sample sequenced in a study of blood T cell repertoires in COVID-19. Data came from immunoSEQ multiplex PCR; TCRdb stores just in-frame clones and leaves some out. In the table there are under 150,000 clones, over 75% of which are singletons. Sequencing was done on a sample of PBMCs or T cells enriched from blood (not recorded which). All receptors derive from a man aged 50 to 59 in a cohort exposed to, infected with or recovered from COVID-19 (not recorded which).

This clone has a single count. The chain employs TRBV5-1 and TRBJ2-3, with 10 bases identical to TRBD1. CDR3 length: 16 residues. From germline, CDR1 is SGHRS and CDR2 YFSETQ. Trimming at V came to 2 bases and at J to 1 base, leaving 4 bases not matched to a gene. CDR3 sequence reads: CASSFRQGAGTDTQYF. As DNA, the CDR3 is TGCGCCAGCAGCTTTAGACAGGGGGCGGGCACAGATACGCAGTATTTT.

V usage is TRBV6-5 and J usage is TRBJ1-5, with D unclear. This CDR3 spans 13 amino acids. V lost 7 bases, J lost 5 bases, and 12 bases lay in between. Germline CDR1 reads MNHEY; CDR2 reads SVGAGI. Written as DNA, the CDR3 is TGTGCCAGCACTCCTGGCGGATATCAGCCCCAGCATTTT. Its protein product is CASTPGGYQPQHF.

This chain links TRBV7-6 with TRBJ1-1, with 8 bases that match TRBD1. The germline gives CDR1 SGHVS, CDR2 FNYEAQ. CDR3 length: 13 amino acids. V was clipped by 4 bases and J by 5 bases; unmatched bases: 3. The CDR3 sequence: CASSSGTGTEAFF. As DNA, the CDR3 is TGTGCCAGCAGCTCTGGGACAGGAACTGAAGCTTTCTTT.

The chain recombines TRBV28 with TRBJ2-7; 8 bases are a match to TRBD1. CDR3 length: 16 amino acids. Per the germline V gene, CDR1 is MDHEN and CDR2 is SYDVKM. J gave up 0 bases and V 1 base, and 5 bases lay outside the gene matches. The CDR3 loop reads CASSLSTGVSSYEQYF. CDR3 nucleotides: TGTGCCAGCAGTTTATCGACAGGGGTGAGCTCCTACGAGCAGTACTTC. Full variable domain (rest looked up from reference TRBV28 and TRBJ2-7): DVKVTQSSRYLVKRTGEKVFLECVQDMDHENMFWYRQDPGLGLRLIYFSYDVKMKEKGDIPEGYSVSREKKERFSLILESASTNQTSMYLCASSLSTGVSSYEQYFGPGTRLTVT.

In regard to this clone: Germline is not matched at one junction end, which may reflect a read error. The V gene is TRBV11-2, the J gene TRBJ1-2, with 8 positions matching TRBD1. Germline V CDR1 and CDR2: SGHAT, FQNNGV. The CDR3 is made up of 15 amino acids. Here the CDR3 reads CASSLGQGKEIFSSF. The CDR3 nucleotides read TGTGCCAGCAGCCTCGGACAGGGAAAGGAAATCTTCTCTTCCTTC. The whole variable domain, filled in from reference TRBV11-2 and TRBJ1-2, reads EAGVAQSPRYKIIEKRQSVAFWCNPISGHATLYWYQQILGQGPKLLIQFQNNGVVDDSQLPKDRFSAERLKGVDSTLKIQPAKLEDSAVYLCASSLGQGKEIFSSFGSGTRLTVV.

This chain uses TRBV21-1 with TRBJ1-2; the table assigns TRBD1, which was not confirmed against the DNA. TRBV21-1 is tagged as a pseudogene. This CDR3 is 15 amino acids long. The CDR3 region is CASSAPLAGGHGYTF. DNA of the CDR3: TGTGCCAGCAGCGCACCTCTGGCAGGGGGACATGGCTACACCTTC.

This clone was recorded a few times. J is TRBJ2-1 and V is TRBV27; 7 nucleotides match TRBD2. There are 14 residues in the CDR3. Per the germline V gene, CDR1 is MNHEY and CDR2 is SMNVEV (reference sequence). The trim removed 0 bases at V and 10 bases at J, leaving 6 bases unmatched. The CDR3 region has the DNA TGTGCCAGCAGTTTATCGTGGGGGGGTCAGGAGCAGTTCTTC. Amino acid sequence: CASSLSWGGQEQFF.

The chain is built from TRBV7-8 and TRBJ2-5, with a possible D match to TRBD1 (6 bases). This CDR3 comprises 16 residues. The germline V gene encodes CDR1 SGHVS and CDR2 FQNEAQ. The V and J ends lost 5 bases and 0 bases respectively, with 16 bases between them. The DNA of the CDR3 is TGTGCCAGCAGCACCTGGACAAGGGGGTACCAAGAGACCCAGTACTTC. This gives the protein CASSTWTRGYQETQYF.

V and J are TRBV7-2 and TRBJ1-1; D is uncertain. The V end was cut by 5 bases, the J end by 0 bases, with 13 bases between. Germline V lookup: CDR1 SGHTA, CDR2 FQGNSA. The CDR3 extends over 15 amino acids. The CDR3: CASSPAGTLNTEAFF. The CDR3 DNA sequence: TGTGCCAGCAGCCCCGCGGGAACCCTGAACACTGAAGCTTTCTTT.

DNA of the CDR3: TGTGCCAGCAGCCTTGGACTTTTCACCGGGGAGCTGTTTTTT. Translating it yields CASSLGLFTGELFF. This chain joins TRBV7-9 and TRBJ2-2, with TRBD2 as a possible D gene (5 bases). The CDR3 totals 14 residues. V lost 5 bases, J lost 4 bases, and 11 bases lay in between. The germline CDR1 and CDR2 sequences are SEHNR and FQNEAQ (reference sequence). Full variable domain (remainder filled in from reference TRBV7-9 and TRBJ2-2): DTGVSQNPRHKITKRGQNVTFRCDPISEHNRLYWYRQTLGQGPEFLTYFQNEAQLEKSRLLSDRFSAERPKGSFSTLEIQRTEQGDSAMYLCASSLGLFTGELFFGEGSRLTVL.

About this clone: One junction end does not reproduce the germline sequence, and a read error may be involved. The chain is built from TRBV14 and TRBJ1-6; no clear D. Germline-derived CDR1 and CDR2 are SGHDN and FVKESK. The CDR3 contains 13 residues. CDR3 in DNA: TGTGCCAGCAGCCCCTCCCATAATTCACCCCTCCACTTT. As protein: CASSPSHNSPLHF.

The rearrangement uses TRBV11-2 and TRBJ2-7; the D gene is possibly TRBD2 (6 bases). The germline V and J ends were trimmed by 1 base and 2 bases, with 18 bases remaining between them. Germline V gene sequence: CDR1 SGHAT, CDR2 FQNNGV. CDR3 length: 17 residues. Here the CDR3 reads CASSLVRRAVDPYEQYF. CDR3 DNA sequence: TGTGCCAGCAGCTTAGTGAGGAGGGCGGTAGACCCCTACGAGCAGTACTTC.

A single count supports this clone. J is TRBJ2-4 and V is TRBV6-1; 11 positions agree with TRBD1. Germline V gives CDR1 MNHNS, CDR2 SASEGT. Unmatched junction bases numbered 5, after V lost 6 bases and J lost 7 bases. The CDR3 length is 14 residues. This CDR3 is CASRSGTGGNIQYF. For the CDR3, the DNA is TGTGCCAGCAGGTCCGGGACAGGGGGGAACATTCAGTACTTC.

This clone was seen once. The rearrangement uses TRBV10-3 and TRBJ2-3; 9 bases fit TRBD2. Germline-derived CDR1 and CDR2 are ENHRY and SYGVKD. This CDR3 is 14 amino acids long. The ends lost 4 bases at V and 1 base at J; junction bases unmatched: 0. In DNA form, the CDR3 reads TGTGCCATCAGTGGCGGGGGGGGCACAGATACGCAGTATTTT. Its protein product is CAISGGGGTDTQYF.

A single count supports this clone. The CDR3 loop is CASSLQGAYYGYTF. The CDR3 bases are TGTGCCAGCAGTTTGCAGGGGGCTTACTATGGCTACACCTTC. The J gene is TRBJ1-2, the V gene TRBV28, with TRBD1 matching over 8 bases. Germline CDR1 reads MDHEN; CDR2 reads SYDVKM. V dropped 3 bases and J dropped 3; count of bases not matched to a gene: 3. The length of the CDR3 is 14 residues.

A single count supports this clone. This chain joins TRBV7-9 and TRBJ1-6, with a tentative D call TRBD1 (6 bases). Trimming pared 3 bases from V and 7 bases from J, leaving 10 bases between. The CDR3 consists of 14 residues. Germline CDR1 SEHNR, CDR2 FQNEAQ (reference sequence). CDR3 region: CASSFEGENSPLHF. The CDR3 bases are TGTGCCAGCAGCTTCGAGGGGGAAAATTCACCCCTCCACTTT. Using reference TRBV7-9 and TRBJ1-6 for the parts outside the CDR3, the full variable domain is DTGVSQNPRHKITKRGQNVTFRCDPISEHNRLYWYRQTLGQGPEFLTYFQNEAQLEKSRLLSDRFSAERPKGSFSTLEIQRTEQGDSAMYLCASSFEGENSPLHFGNGTRLTVT.

J is TRBJ2-3 and V is TRBV28, with TRBD2 as a possible D gene (5 bases). There are 15 residues in the CDR3. CDR1 and CDR2 from the germline V gene are MDHEN and SYDVKM. V was cut by 3 bases and J by 2 bases, with 12 bases left in between. CDR3: CASSFFSGITDTQYF. The CDR3 region has the DNA TGTGCCAGCAGTTTTTTTTCGGGGATCACAGATACGCAGTATTTT.

The chain joins TRBV4-3 to TRBJ2-4; 9 nucleotides match TRBD2. The germline CDR1 and CDR2 sequences are LGHNA and YSLEER. The CDR3 runs 19 residues. The trim removed 0 bases at V and 0 bases at J, leaving 9 bases unmatched. The CDR3 region is CASSQDRSGGFVAKNIQYF. The CDR3 DNA reads as TGCGCCAGCAGCCAAGATAGGAGCGGGGGGTTTGTAGCCAAAAACATTCAGTACTTC.

The V call is TRBV7-8, the J call TRBJ2-3; weak D call: TRBD2 (6 bases). The CDR3 consists of 15 residues. V lost 4 bases and J 2 bases, leaving 13 bases between the germline ends. The germline V gene has CDR1 SGHVS and CDR2 FQNEAQ. For the CDR3, the DNA is TGTGCCAGCAGCTCCCGTGGAGGGTTCACAGATACGCAGTATTTT. It yields the protein CASSSRGGFTDTQYF.

J is TRBJ2-7 and V is TRBV7-9; tentatively, D is TRBD1 (5 bases). The CDR3 extends over 13 amino acids. Between the trimmed V and J ends, which lost 5 bases and 2 bases, there was a span of 10 bases. In germline, CDR1 is SEHNR, CDR2 FQNEAQ (reference sequence). As DNA, the CDR3 is TGTGCCAGCAGCCCAACAGGTACCTACGAGCAGTACTTC. This gives the protein CASSPTGTYEQYF.

This clone was found once. This chain joins TRBV11-2 and TRBJ1-6; 10 nucleotides match TRBD1. Germline lookup yields CDR1 SGHAT and CDR2 FQNNGV. V trimming: 0 bases; J trimming: 13 bases; junction bases outside the gene matches: 12. The CDR3 consists of 17 residues. CDR3 coding DNA: TGTGCCAGCAGCTTAGATGGTCGGGACAGGGGAAGGGGGCCCCTCCACTTT. It yields the protein CASSLDGRDRGRGPLHF.

This chain uses TRBV21-1 with TRBJ2-7; the D segment call TRBD1 is taken from the table without a DNA check. TRBV21-1 is shown as a pseudogene. The CDR3 runs to 17 residues. CDR3 amino acids: CASSKAQGQGVSYEQYF. CDR3 in DNA: TGTGCCAGCAGCAAAGCGCAAGGACAGGGGGTCTCCTACGAGCAGTACTTC.

The chain uses TRBV19 and TRBJ2-1; the D gene is possibly TRBD1 (5 bases). The V and J ends lost 7 bases and 3 bases respectively, with 16 bases between them. CDR1 LNHDA and CDR2 SQIVND come from the germline V gene (reference sequence). This CDR3 is 15 amino acids long. CDR3 sequence (DNA): TGTGCCAGTAAGGCCGGCCAGGGCGTCTACAATGAGCAGTTCTTC. It yields the protein CASKAGQGVYNEQFF.

The J gene is TRBJ2-3, the V gene TRBV27; D is possibly TRBD1 (5 bases). This CDR3 is 13 amino acids long. Trimming stripped 3 bases from V and 6 bases from J, with 10 bases between. Germline-derived CDR1 and CDR2 are MNHEY and SMNVEV (reference sequence). The CDR3 region is CASSLAGYDTQYF. The DNA for the CDR3 is TGTGCCAGCAGTTTGGCAGGGTATGATACGCAGTATTTT.